This TCR beta chain was identified in a study of T-cell memory formation after mild COVID-19. Study-wide context: Largely, the TCR clusters proved donor specific.

Barcoded TCR alpha and TCR beta cDNA libraries with UMIs came from 5'RACE using constant-segment primers. TCRdb re-derived calls from the 5' RACE reads in MiXCR, one entry per CDR3 protein. In the table there are about 560,000 distinct CDR3 sequences, about 22% of which are singletons. This receptor was obtained from an adult woman who had mild COVID-19 (a few samples of this study predate the infection). Cell type and time point are not known. Sequencing used PBMCs or a T cell subset sorted from them (not recorded which).

Written as DNA, the CDR3 is TGTGCCAGCAGCTTGGGGCAGCCGTTGAACACTGAAGCTTTCTTT. This encodes CASSLGQPLNTEAFF. The chain links TRBV5-8 to TRBJ1-1; D ambiguous. Per germline, CDR1 SGHTS and CDR2 YDEGEE. The CDR3 sequence is 15 residues long. V lost 0 bases to trimming and J lost 0 bases, with 9 bases between them.